The source of this TCR beta chain is a study of regulatory T cells in long-lasting Graves disease. The time point here: newly diagnosed GD, antithyroid drugs for less than 3 months. The TCR library was made from RNA that had been extracted from PBMCs in TRIzol. Patients came through an endocrinology department, and that department was in Xi'an, China. HTBI primers from iRepertoire and Arm-PCR of CDR3 regions yielded the TCR beta libraries. Using its own MiXCR run on the multiplex PCR reads, TCRdb lists one record per CDR3 protein. The sample contains around 400,000 distinct CDR3 sequences, 15% to 17% of which appear only once. Germline CDR1 and CDR2: SEHNR and FQNEAQ (reference sequence). V lost 6 bases and J 5 bases, leaving 25 bases between the germline ends. This CDR3 has 17 residues. In this sample, this clonotype turned up a few times.

Sequenced material: peripheral blood mononuclear cells (PBMCs), taken at new diagnosis, from a patient treated with antithyroid drugs. The TCR was taken from a female donor with Graves disease. The rearrangement links TRBV7-9 to TRBJ1-2, with D perhaps matching TRBD1 (5 bases). Here the CDR3 DNA reads TGTGCCAGCAGACAGGATCAAATAGGGCGTACAGGATATGGCTACACCTTC. It encodes CASRQDQIGRTGYGYTF.